Listed below are T cell receptor beta chains from one sample, sequenced in a study of blood T cell repertoires in COVID-19. Sequencing was performed with immunoSEQ multiplex PCR; in TCRdb, only in-frame clones are kept and a portion is missing. The data hold about 300,000 clones, with approximately 90% observed a single time. Sequencing input: peripheral blood. These receptors all come from a woman in her thirties who had recovered from COVID-19. Both conserved end residues are trimmed from each CDR3.

>TRBV7-3|TRBJ2-1
ASSLIWASHNEQF
>TRBV7-9|TRBJ1-2
ASSLMSQGASGYT
>TRBV7-9|TRBJ2-5
ASSVRGRETQY
>TRBV4-1|TRBJ1-6
ASRQLTGNSPLH
>TRBV7-9|TRBJ2-5
ASSLSLTGGRTQY
>TRBV6-5|TRBJ1-3
ASGLSGNTIY
>TRBV5-4|TRBJ2-5
ASSGGQTKQETQY
>TRBV4-2|TRBJ2-1
ASSQAVASGVYNEQF
>TRBV30|TRBJ1-2
AWKKGQGGYT
>TRBV19|TRBJ2-1
ASRSLAGGRREQF
>TRBV19|TRBJ2-3
ASTPRRGGSTDTQY
>TRBV13|TRBJ2-1
ASSSTGLLAEDEQF
>TRBV9|TRBJ2-3
ASSELLAGGATDTQY
>TRBV29-1|TRBJ2-1
SVSSGSTYNEQF
>TRBV30|TRBJ2-3
AWSDGVSGPTDTQY
>TRBV14|TRBJ1-4
ASSPRTGGSTNEKLF
>TRBV27|TRBJ1-4
ASSPQGASEKLF
>TRBV11-1|TRBJ2-7
ASSFGTGSYEQY
>TRBV6-5|TRBJ1-3
ASSYSGGRNTIY
>TRBV6-5|TRBJ2-3
ASKGSNTDTQY
>TRBV5-1|TRBJ2-2
ASSPPGGVTGELF
>TRBV13|TRBJ1-4
ASSLRQGGEKLF